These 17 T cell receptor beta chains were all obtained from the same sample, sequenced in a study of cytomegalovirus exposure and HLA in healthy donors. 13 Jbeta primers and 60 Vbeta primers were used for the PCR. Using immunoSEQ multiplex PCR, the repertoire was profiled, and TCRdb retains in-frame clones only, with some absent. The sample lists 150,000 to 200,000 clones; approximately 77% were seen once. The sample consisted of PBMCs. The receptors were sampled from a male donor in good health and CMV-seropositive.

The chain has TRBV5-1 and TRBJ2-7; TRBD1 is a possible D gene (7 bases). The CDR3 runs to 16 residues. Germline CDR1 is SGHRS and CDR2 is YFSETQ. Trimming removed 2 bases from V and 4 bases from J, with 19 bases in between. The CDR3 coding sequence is TGCGCCAGCAGCTTATCTCCCAGGGGGGCCTCTTACGAGCAGTACTTC. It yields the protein CASSLSPRGASYEQYF. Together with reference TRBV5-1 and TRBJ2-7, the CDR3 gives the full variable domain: KAGVTQTPRYLIKTRGQQVTLSCSPISGHRSVSWYQQTPGQGLQFLFEYFSETQRNKGNFPGRFSGRQFSNSRSEMNVSTLELGDSALYLCASSLSPRGASYEQYFGPGTRLTVT.

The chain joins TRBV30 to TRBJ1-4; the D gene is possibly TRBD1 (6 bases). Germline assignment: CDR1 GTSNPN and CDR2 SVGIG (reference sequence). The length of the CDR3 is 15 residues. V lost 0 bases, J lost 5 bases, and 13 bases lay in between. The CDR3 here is CAWSVHQGHNEKLFF. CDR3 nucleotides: TGTGCCTGGAGTGTACATCAGGGGCACAATGAAAAACTGTTTTTT.

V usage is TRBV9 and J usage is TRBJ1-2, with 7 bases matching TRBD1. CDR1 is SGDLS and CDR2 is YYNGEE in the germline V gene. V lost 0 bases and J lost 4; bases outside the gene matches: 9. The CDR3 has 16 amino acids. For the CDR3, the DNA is TGTGCCAGCAGCGTAGCTTCGGGACAGAATACCTATGGCTACACCTTC. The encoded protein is CASSVASGQNTYGYTF.

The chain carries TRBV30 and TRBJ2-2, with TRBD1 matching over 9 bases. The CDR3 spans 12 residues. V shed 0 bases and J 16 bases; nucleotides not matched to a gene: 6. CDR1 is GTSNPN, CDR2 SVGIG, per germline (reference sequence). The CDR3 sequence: CAWSVWTGVQFF. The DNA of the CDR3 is TGTGCCTGGAGTGTTTGGACAGGGGTGCAGTTTTTT.

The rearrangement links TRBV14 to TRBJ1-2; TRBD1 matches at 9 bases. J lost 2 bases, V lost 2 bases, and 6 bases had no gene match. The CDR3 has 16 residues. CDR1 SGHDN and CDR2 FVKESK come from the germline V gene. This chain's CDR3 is CASSQRGTGSNYGYTF. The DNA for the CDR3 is TGTGCCAGCAGCCAAAGGGGGACAGGGTCGAACTATGGCTACACCTTC.

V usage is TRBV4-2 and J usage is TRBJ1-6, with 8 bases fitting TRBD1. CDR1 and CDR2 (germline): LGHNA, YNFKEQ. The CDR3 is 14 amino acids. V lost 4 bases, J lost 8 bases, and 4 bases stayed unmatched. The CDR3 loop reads CASSRTGLDSPLHF. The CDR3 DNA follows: TGTGCCAGCAGCCGGACAGGGCTTGATTCACCCCTCCACTTT.

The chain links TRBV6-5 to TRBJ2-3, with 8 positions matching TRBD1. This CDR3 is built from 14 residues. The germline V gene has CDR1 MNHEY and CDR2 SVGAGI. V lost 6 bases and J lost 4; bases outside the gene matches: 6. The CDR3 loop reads CASRRTGLADTQYF. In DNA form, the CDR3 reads TGTGCCAGCAGGCGGACAGGGCTCGCAGATACGCAGTATTTT.

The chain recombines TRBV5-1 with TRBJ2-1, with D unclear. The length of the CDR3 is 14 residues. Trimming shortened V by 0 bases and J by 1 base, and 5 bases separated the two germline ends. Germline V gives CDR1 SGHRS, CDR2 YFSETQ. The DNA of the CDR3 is TGCGCCAGCAGCTTGGGAGCGTCCTACAATGAGCAGTTCTTC. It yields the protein CASSLGASYNEQFF.

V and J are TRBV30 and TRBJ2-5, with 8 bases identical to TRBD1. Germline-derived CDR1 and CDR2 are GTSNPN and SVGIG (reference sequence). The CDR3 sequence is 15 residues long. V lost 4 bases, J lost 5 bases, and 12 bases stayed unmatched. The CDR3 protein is CAWNPDRAFRETQYF. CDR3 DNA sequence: TGTGCCTGGAACCCGGACAGGGCCTTCAGGGAGACCCAGTACTTC.

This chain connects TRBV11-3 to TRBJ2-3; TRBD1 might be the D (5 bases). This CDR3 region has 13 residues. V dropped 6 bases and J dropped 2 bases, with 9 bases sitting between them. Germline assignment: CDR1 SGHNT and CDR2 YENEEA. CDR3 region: CASRQGNTDTQYF. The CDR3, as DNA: TGTGCCAGCAGGCAGGGTAACACAGATACGCAGTATTTT.

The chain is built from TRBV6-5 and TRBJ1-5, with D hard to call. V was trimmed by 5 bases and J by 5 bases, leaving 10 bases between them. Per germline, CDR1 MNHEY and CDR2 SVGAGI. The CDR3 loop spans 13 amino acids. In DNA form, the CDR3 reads TGTGCCAGCAGTCCTAGGATGCATCAGCCCCAGCATTTT. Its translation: CASSPRMHQPQHF.

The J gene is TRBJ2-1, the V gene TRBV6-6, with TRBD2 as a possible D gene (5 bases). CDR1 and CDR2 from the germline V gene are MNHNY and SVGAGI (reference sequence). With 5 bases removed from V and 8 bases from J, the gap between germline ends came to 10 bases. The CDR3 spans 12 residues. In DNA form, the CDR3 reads TGTGCCAGCAGTCCCGAGGGATATGAGCAGTTCTTC. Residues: CASSPEGYEQFF.

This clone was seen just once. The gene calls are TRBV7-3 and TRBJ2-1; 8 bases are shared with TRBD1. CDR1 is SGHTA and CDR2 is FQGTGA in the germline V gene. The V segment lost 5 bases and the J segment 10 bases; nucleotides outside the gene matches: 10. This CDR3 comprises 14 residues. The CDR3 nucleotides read TGTGCCAGCAGCCCGCACGCAGGGGGCGCAGAGCAGTTCTTC. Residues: CASSPHAGGAEQFF.

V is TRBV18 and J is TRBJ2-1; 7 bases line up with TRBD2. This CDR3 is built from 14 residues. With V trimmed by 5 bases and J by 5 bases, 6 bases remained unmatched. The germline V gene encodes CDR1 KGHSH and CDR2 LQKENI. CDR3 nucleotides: TGTGCCAGCTCAGAGAATCTAGCGGACAATGAGCAGTTCTTC. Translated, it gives CASSENLADNEQFF.

CDR3 nucleotide sequence: TGCAGCGCCAAACCCGGGACAGGCTATGGCTACACCTTC. Amino acid sequence: CSAKPGTGYGYTF. The J gene is TRBJ1-2, the V gene TRBV29-1; 8 positions match TRBD1. There are 13 residues in the CDR3. Germline V gives CDR1 SQVTM, CDR2 ANQGSEA. With V trimmed by 7 bases and J by 4 bases, 8 bases remained unmatched.

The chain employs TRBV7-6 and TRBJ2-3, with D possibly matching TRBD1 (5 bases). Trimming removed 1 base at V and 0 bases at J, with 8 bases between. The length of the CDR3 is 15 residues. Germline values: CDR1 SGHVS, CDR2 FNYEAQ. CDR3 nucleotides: TGTGCCAGCAGCTTAGAGACAGCAAGCACAGATACGCAGTATTTT. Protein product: CASSLETASTDTQYF. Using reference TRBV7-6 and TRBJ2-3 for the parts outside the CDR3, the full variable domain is GAGVSQSPRYKVTKRGQDVALRCDPISGHVSLYWYRQALGQGPEFLTYFNYEAQQDKSGLPNDRFSAERPEGSISTLTIQRTEQRDSAMYRCASSLETASTDTQYFGPGTRLTVL.

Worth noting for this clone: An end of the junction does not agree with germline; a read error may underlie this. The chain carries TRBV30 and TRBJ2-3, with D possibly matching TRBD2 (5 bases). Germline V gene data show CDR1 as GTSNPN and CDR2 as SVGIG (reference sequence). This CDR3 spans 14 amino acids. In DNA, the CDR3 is TGTGCCTGGAATAGAGGGTTAAGAAGGGATACGCATTATTTT. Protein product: CAWNRGLRRDTHYF.